The rows below give T cell receptor beta chains drawn from one sample of a study of blood T cell repertoires in COVID-19. TCRdb's copy holds only in-frame clones and misses some; the assay was immunoSEQ multiplex PCR. The sample has under 150,000 clones, 70% to 80% seen once; the top ten hold 20% to 25%. The specimen was peripheral blood. Receptors were obtained from a human donor in a cohort sampled during active COVID-19. Both conserved end residues are part of each CDR3. The order of the fields is J gene, V gene, CDR3 length, CDR3 protein.

TRBJ1-1	TRBV3-1/TRBV3-2	14	CASRREGGNTEAFF
TRBJ1-1	TRBV19	13	CASSISGANEAFF
TRBJ2-3	TRBV28	14	CASNLAGSTDTQYF
TRBJ1-5	TRBV28	12	CASSSPNQPQHF
TRBJ1-2	TRBV7-2	15	CASSLEGRGNYGYTF
TRBJ2-5	TRBV9	15	CASSPGSRFQETQYF
TRBJ1-2	TRBV5-4	16	CASSSRGFVVEEGYTF
TRBJ1-2	TRBV4-3	14	CASSQDFGTAGYTF
TRBJ1-2	TRBV9	17	CANKRTSSPAVNYGYTF
TRBJ1-5	TRBV4-2	14	CASSPFGSNQPQHF
TRBJ1-1	TRBV19	14	CASTDRGSITEAFF
TRBJ1-4	TRBV4-3	15	CASSQGQGANEKLFF
TRBJ2-7	TRBV9	14	CASSRDVGVGEQYF
TRBJ2-7	TRBV9	15	CASSVGGTGVYEQYF
TRBJ1-5	TRBV15	15	CATSLGRGSNQPQHF
TRBJ1-2	TRBV6-5	13	CASSRQSEYGYTF
TRBJ1-5	TRBV3-1/TRBV3-2	15	CASSPQGNAGQPQHF
TRBJ1-6	TRBV10-3	16	CAISEPRGQGDSPLHF
TRBJ2-3	TRBV12-3/TRBV12-4	13	CASRHTREDTQYF
TRBJ2-7	TRBV7-2	15	CASSPQGTTGDEQYF
TRBJ2-4	TRBV7-9	16	CASSFGSLLAKNIQYF
TRBJ2-3	TRBV10-3	12	CAIKTGSDTQYF
TRBJ1-4	TRBV4-2	15	CASSQDYRVSEKLFF
TRBJ1-2	TRBV24-1	14	CATSRGSANYGYTF
TRBJ2-7	TRBV2	14	CASSDDRVYYEQYF
TRBJ2-5	TRBV6-1	15	CASSEGTGGLVTQYF
TRBJ1-2	TRBV4-2	15	CASSQDPGQDYGYTF
TRBJ2-5	TRBV6-6	15	CASSYRLAGKETQYF
TRBJ2-2	TRBV11-3	15	CASSLDSQATGELFF
TRBJ1-5	TRBV5-6	15	CASSADRGSNQPQHF
TRBJ1-4	TRBV6-4	15	CASGGQGARDEKLFF
TRBJ2-1	TRBV5-1	11	CASRFRDEQFF
TRBJ2-1	TRBV29-1	16	CSVEDRGGQGFWEQFF
TRBJ2-3	TRBV10-3	13	CAISRGGADTQYF
TRBJ2-2	TRBV28	15	CASSKDRGFHGELFF
TRBJ1-3	TRBV29-1	19	CSVEEGARTPLTSGNTIYF
TRBJ1-4	TRBV5-4	12	CASSYDRGILFF
TRBJ1-6	TRBV10-1	18	CASSGTRCLRSYNSPLHF
TRBJ1-1	TRBV7-9	15	CASSLDGRMNTEAFF
TRBJ2-5	TRBV19	15	CASSTRHRGQETQYF
TRBJ2-5	TRBV27	14	CASSLSIYSETQYF
TRBJ2-1	TRBV28	16	CASSSSRLAGRMGQFF
TRBJ2-7	TRBV5-6	14	CASSLLAVAYEQYF
TRBJ1-2	TRBV28	13	CASRRGGGDGYTF
TRBJ1-6	TRBV2	15	CASSEETPHNSPLHF
TRBJ2-4	TRBV6-5	13	CASSSRQDRIEYF
TRBJ2-7	TRBV12-3/TRBV12-4	12	CASSLTRDEQYF
TRBJ2-3	TRBV5-1	15	CASSLDPSATDTQYF
TRBJ1-4	TRBV18	15	CASSPATGGREKLFF
TRBJ2-1	TRBV6-1	16	CASSEARAGGTNEQFF
TRBJ2-1	TRBV7-6	17	CASSSGTSSSSYNEQFF
TRBJ2-3	TRBV4-3	15	CASSQGGAGPDTQYF
TRBJ2-7	TRBV7-9	15	CASSPWRLKGYEQYF
TRBJ2-5	TRBV5-6	13	CASSLFGEETQYF
TRBJ1-4	TRBV7-9	18	CASSSPMGQEAINEKLFF
TRBJ1-2	TRBV28	12	CASVAGDYGYTF
TRBJ1-2	TRBV19	14	CASSTNRDRDGYTF